Listed here is a single T cell receptor beta chain. Its antigen is not identified. This sample stems from a study of cytomegalovirus exposure and HLA in healthy donors. Findings and limits, study-wide: Subsequent analysis showed first-cohort TCR clusters tending to co-occur in roughly 130 validation repertoires.

Assay used: immunoSEQ multiplex PCR; TCRdb lists only in-frame clones, some missing. The table has about 360,000 clones, 86% seen once. Germline V gives CDR1 SNHLY, CDR2 FYNNEI. V lost 2 bases to trimming and J lost 12 bases, with 23 bases between them. CDR3 size: 16 residues. The rearrangement links TRBV2 to TRBJ2-1, with D tentatively TRBD2 (5 bases). This TCR came from a woman younger than 35 in good health and CMV-seronegative. Sequenced material: PBMCs. CDR3 sequence reads: CASSERNDGPHGGQFF. The CDR3 DNA reads as TGTGCCAGCAGTGAAAGGAATGATGGCCCCCACGGAGGGCAGTTCTTC.